The 32 T cell receptor beta chains presented below share a single source sample, sequenced in a study of blood T cells in healthy people across ages. A second PCR, run for roughly 7 to 11 cycles, used a sample-barcoded 5' primer plus a J-beta primer mix. TCRdb re-called the 5' RACE reads with MiXCR, one entry per CDR3 protein. The data hold about 1.7 million distinct CDR3 sequences, with 25% to 30% observed a single time. The sequenced material came from blood. The receptors derive from a woman aged 25 to 39 in good health.

The rearrangement joins TRBV5-6 to TRBJ1-2, with D possibly being TRBD1 (5 bases). Trimming took off 0 bases at V and 12 bases at J, with 9 bases between the two ends. The CDR3 extends over 11 amino acids. Germline V lookup: CDR1 SGHDT, CDR2 YYEEEE. The CDR3: CASSLGDGHTF. CDR3 coding DNA: TGTGCCAGCAGCTTGGGGGACGGCCACACCTTC.

This clonotype was recorded at least ten times. The V and J genes are TRBV7-3 and TRBJ2-3; D is perhaps TRBD1 (6 bases). The CDR3 contains 13 residues. The germline V gene encodes CDR1 SGHTA and CDR2 FQGTGA. Trimming removed 6 bases at V and 6 bases at J, with 13 bases between. CDR3 bases: TGTGCCAGCAGTGGTACAGGGCGGGATACGCAGTATTTT. This sequence encodes CASSGTGRDTQYF.

In its sample, this clonotype was seen a few times. The chain has TRBV7-9 and TRBJ1-1; a possible D gene is TRBD1 (5 bases). Trimming took off 5 bases at V and 7 bases at J, with 17 bases between the two ends. The CDR3 extends over 14 amino acids. Germline loops: CDR1 SEHNR, CDR2 FQNEAQ (reference sequence). The CDR3 reads CASSQIAGGVEAFF. As DNA, the CDR3 is TGTGCCAGCAGCCAGATCGCGGGGGGGGTTGAAGCTTTCTTT.

As to this clonotype: A much larger clone lies a single base off, so this may be a read error. The chain uses TRBV4-3 and TRBJ2-5; no firm D call. V was cut by 4 bases and J by 11 bases, with 17 bases left in between. CDR3 size: 13 residues. Germline loops: CDR1 LGHNA, CDR2 YSLEER. The CDR3 spells CASSRAMKNEQYF. The DNA of the CDR3 is TGCGCCAGCAGCCGGGCAATGAAAAATGAGCAGTACTTC.

Regarding this clonotype: At one boundary the junction diverges from the germline segment, which might be a read error. The V and J genes are TRBV5-8 and TRBJ2-1; 10 bases fit TRBD2. The V gene's germline CDR1 is SGHTS and CDR2 YDEGEE. The CDR3 sequence is 18 residues long. CDR3 sequence (DNA): TGTACCAGCAGCTTGTGGACTAGCGGTTCGAGCTCCTACAATGAGCAGTTCTTC. It translates to CTSSLWTSGSSSYNEQFF.

CDR3 residues: CASSPHLDASYEQYF. CDR3 nucleotides: TGTGCCAGCAGCCCCCACCTCGATGCCTCCTACGAGCAGTACTTC. This chain connects TRBV7-2 to TRBJ2-7; no reliable D call. Trimming shortened V by 5 bases and J by 0 bases, and 14 bases separated the two germline ends. Germline V gene sequence: CDR1 SGHTA, CDR2 FQGNSA. The CDR3 has 15 residues.

V gene TRBV9 combines with J gene TRBJ2-2; TRBD1 agrees at 10 bases. The CDR3 consists of 16 residues. The junction had 7 bases not matched to a gene; V was cut back by 3 bases and J by 5 bases. CDR1 is SGDLS and CDR2 is YYNGEE in the germline V gene. CDR3: CASSAEPGQGTGELFF. The CDR3, as DNA: TGTGCCAGCAGCGCCGAACCGGGACAGGGGACCGGGGAGCTGTTTTTT.

This clonotype has only a few counts. J is TRBJ2-1 and V is TRBV9; D may be TRBD1 (5 bases). The CDR3 is made up of 14 amino acids. V was trimmed by 1 base and J by 8 bases, leaving 13 bases between them. CDR1 is SGDLS, CDR2 YYNGEE, per germline. This CDR3 reads CASSVSRARHEQFF. The CDR3 nucleotides are TGTGCCAGCAGCGTAAGCAGGGCGCGACATGAGCAGTTCTTC. The full variable domain, rest sourced from reference TRBV9 and TRBJ2-1, is DSGVTQTPKHLITATGQRVTLRCSPRSGDLSVYWYQQSLDQGLQFLIQYYNGEERAKGNILERFSAQQFPDLHSELNLSSLELGDSALYFCASSVSRARHEQFFGPGTRLTVL.

The chain joins TRBV19 to TRBJ1-5, with D unresolved. CDR1 LNHDA and CDR2 SQIVND come from the germline V gene (reference sequence). Trimming shortened V by 5 bases and J by 0 bases, and 17 bases separated the two germline ends. The CDR3 runs 17 residues. The chain's CDR3 is CASSLGFGTISNQPQHF. The CDR3 DNA is TGTGCCAGTAGTCTTGGGTTTGGAACAATTAGCAATCAGCCCCAGCATTTT.

The V and J genes are TRBV5-1 and TRBJ1-4; D is ambiguous. V was clipped by 5 bases and J by 4 bases, with 12 bases between them. The CDR3 totals 14 residues. Germline CDR1 SGHRS, CDR2 YFSETQ. CDR3: CASRSNSGNEKLFF. The CDR3 DNA is TGCGCCAGCAGATCTAACAGTGGTAATGAAAAACTGTTTTTT.

V gene TRBV29-1 combines with J gene TRBJ1-5, with D possibly being TRBD1 (6 bases). The V gene's germline CDR1 is SQVTM and CDR2 ANQGSEA. This CDR3 comprises 14 residues. V was clipped by 5 bases and J by 4 bases, with 15 bases between them. The CDR3 reads CSVCWTDQNQPQHF. Here the CDR3 DNA reads TGCAGCGTTTGTTGGACAGACCAGAATCAGCCCCAGCATTTT.

This clonotype showed up just a few times. This chain connects TRBV5-1 to TRBJ2-1; 11 nucleotides line up with TRBD2. Germline trimming cut 9 bases from V and 7 bases from J; bases unmatched to any gene: 6. Germline CDR1 reads SGHRS; CDR2 reads YFSETQ. The CDR3 runs 13 residues. The CDR3 DNA follows: TGCGCCACACGACTAGCGGGGCGAAATGAGCAGTTCTTC. Translation: CATRLAGRNEQFF.

In its sample, this clonotype was seen a few times. V is TRBV20-1 and J is TRBJ2-3; a possible D gene is TRBD1 (6 bases). This CDR3 has 14 residues. Germline loops: CDR1 DFQATT, CDR2 SNEGSKA (reference sequence). V lost 5 bases and J lost 3, with 15 bases in between. Here the CDR3 reads CSAGGRWGTDTQYF. For the CDR3, the DNA is TGCAGTGCTGGGGGCAGGTGGGGGACAGATACGCAGTATTTT.

The gene calls are TRBV18 and TRBJ2-7; 7 bases match TRBD1. The germline V gene has CDR1 KGHSH and CDR2 LQKENI. The CDR3 covers 14 residues. The junction had 10 bases not matched to a gene; V was cut back by 4 bases and J by 7 bases. CDR3 in DNA: TGTGCCAGCTCACTTGTGACAGGGCCCCGTGAGCAGTACTTC. Its translation: CASSLVTGPREQYF.

This chain links TRBV2 with TRBJ1-6, with 7 positions matching TRBD1. Germline V lookup: CDR1 SNHLY, CDR2 FYNNEI. The V gene end was trimmed by 6 bases and the J gene end by 10 bases; junction bases not matched to a gene: 9. The CDR3 is 14 amino acids. This CDR3 reads CASSRGGGPSPLHF. The CDR3 DNA reads as TGTGCCAGCAGCAGGGGGGGGGGCCCATCACCCCTCCACTTT.

This clonotype came up once. The rearrangement uses TRBV5-1 and TRBJ2-5, with TRBD2 identical over 8 bases. Germline CDR1 is SGHRS and CDR2 is YFSETQ. With 3 bases clipped from V and 3 bases from J, the junction kept 7 bases outside the gene matches. This CDR3 is built from 15 residues. The CDR3: CASSSTGGDEETQYF. CDR3 bases: TGCGCCAGCAGCTCAACGGGGGGGGATGAAGAGACCCAGTACTTC.

The sample holds many counts of this clonotype. The V and J genes are TRBV28 and TRBJ2-5, with D maybe TRBD2 (7 bases). Trimming pared 8 bases from V and 0 bases from J, leaving 10 bases between. Germline V gives CDR1 MDHEN, CDR2 SYDVKM. The CDR3 is 13 residues long. The CDR3 region has the DNA TGTGCCAGCGGGGGGGGCCACCAAGAGACCCAGTACTTC. Residues: CASGGGHQETQYF. The whole variable domain, remainder taken from reference TRBV28 and TRBJ2-5, is DVKVTQSSRYLVKRTGEKVFLECVQDMDHENMFWYRQDPGLGLRLIYFSYDVKMKEKGDIPEGYSVSREKKERFSLILESASTNQTSMYLCASGGGHQETQYFGPGTRLLVL.

The genes are TRBV2 and TRBJ2-5, with 8 bases fitting TRBD2. V trimming: 2 bases; J trimming: 9 bases; junction bases outside the gene matches: 11. The CDR3 is 15 amino acids. CDR1 is SNHLY, CDR2 FYNNEI, per germline. CDR3: CASSESGGQGRPQYF. DNA of the CDR3: TGTGCCAGCAGTGAAAGCGGGGGCCAAGGGAGGCCCCAGTACTTC.

V usage is TRBV7-8 and J usage is TRBJ2-4, with D perhaps given as TRBD1 or TRBD2 (6 bases each). Germline CDR1 reads SGHVS; CDR2 reads FQNEAQ. CDR3 size: 16 residues. Trimming left V 2 bases short and J 1 base short, with 12 bases between. The CDR3 nucleotides are TGTGCCAGCAGCTTACACACGGGGGCGGCCAAAAACATTCAGTACTTC. Translation gives CASSLHTGAAKNIQYF.

Of note for this clonotype: The junction departs from the called germline gene at one end, perhaps through a read error. J is TRBJ2-3 and V is TRBV28, with 7 bases lining up with TRBD1. There are 16 residues in the CDR3. Germline V gives CDR1 MDHEN, CDR2 SYDVKM. The CDR3, as DNA: TGCGCCAGCAGCCGCACCGGGACAGCGAGCACAGATACGCAGTATTTT. Encoded protein: CASSRTGTASTDTQYF.

The rearrangement uses TRBV2 and TRBJ2-1; 11 nucleotides agree with TRBD1. The CDR3 contains 15 residues. Per germline, CDR1 SNHLY and CDR2 FYNNEI. Trimming took 6 bases from V and 8 from J; bases not matched to a gene: 9. Here the CDR3 reads CASRPGTGGFHEQFF. As DNA, the CDR3 is TGTGCCAGCAGGCCCGGGACAGGGGGTTTTCATGAGCAGTTCTTC.

The table lists this clonotype with a few counts. This chain joins TRBV7-9 and TRBJ1-2; 7 bases agree with TRBD1. The CDR3 runs to 14 residues. Germline-derived CDR1 and CDR2 are SEHNR and FQNEAQ (reference sequence). V was clipped by 1 base and J by 6 bases; unmatched bases: 5. The CDR3: CASSLDRGRNGYTF. In nucleotides, the CDR3 is TGTGCCAGCAGCTTAGACAGGGGCCGTAATGGCTACACCTTC.

Many counts were recorded for this clonotype. The chain is built from TRBV4-2 and TRBJ2-7; tentative D call: TRBD1 (5 bases). V lost 6 bases to trimming and J lost 0 bases, with 12 bases between them. The CDR3 runs to 14 residues. From germline, CDR1 is LGHNA and CDR2 YNFKEQ. The CDR3 is CASSQRTGSYEQYF. As DNA, the CDR3 is TGTGCCAGCAGTCAGCGAACAGGCTCCTACGAGCAGTACTTC.

The chain links TRBV20-1 to TRBJ1-2; perhaps TRBD1 as D (6 bases). The CDR3 runs to 13 residues. Per the germline V gene, CDR1 is DFQATT and CDR2 is SNEGSKA (reference sequence). V was cut by 7 bases and J by 2 bases, with 14 bases left in between. CDR3 DNA sequence: TGCAGTGTTCGGGACATGACCAACTATGGCTACACCTTC. Encoded protein: CSVRDMTNYGYTF.

Turning to this clonotype: It may be a read error: a sequence one base away is much more abundant. This chain links TRBV7-2 with TRBJ2-6; 7 bases map to TRBD1. The CDR3 runs 15 residues. Germline CDR1 reads SGHTA; CDR2 reads FQGNSA. This chain's CDR3 is CASTTDRAGANALTF. The CDR3 DNA reads TGTGCCAGCACCACCGACAGGGCTGGGGCCAACGCCCTGACTTTC. Full variable domain (rest looked up from reference TRBV7-2 and TRBJ2-6): GAGVSQSPSNKVTEKGKDVELRCDPISGHTALYWYRQSLGQGLEFLIYFQGNSAPDKSGLPSDRFSAERTGGSVSTLTIQRTQQEDSAVYLCASTTDRAGANALTFGAGSRLTVL.

Concerning this clonotype: Likely a read error: the CDR3 ends without its conserved phenylalanine or tryptophan. The chain combines TRBV7-2 with TRBJ2-1, with 10 bases lining up with TRBD2. Germline V gene lookup returns CDR1 SGHTA and CDR2 FQGNSA. The V segment lost 3 bases and the J segment 3 bases; nucleotides outside the gene matches: 2. The CDR3 contains 15 residues. CDR3 amino acids: CASSFGTSVYNEQFC. The CDR3 DNA reads TGTGCCAGCAGCTTTGGGACTAGCGTCTACAATGAGCAGTTCTGC.

This clonotype appeared many times. J is TRBJ2-7 and V is TRBV5-1; TRBD2 is a possible D gene (5 bases). Looked up from germline, CDR1 is SGHRS and CDR2 is YFSETQ. This CDR3 is built from 16 residues. Trimming removed 3 bases at V and 2 bases at J, with 18 bases between. The CDR3 DNA follows: TGCGCCAGCAGCTCCGAGGGAACGGAGACTACCTACGAGCAGTACTTC. Translated: CASSSEGTETTYEQYF.

V gene TRBV5-1 combines with J gene TRBJ1-1; possibly TRBD1 for D (5 bases). Looked up from germline, CDR1 is SGHRS and CDR2 is YFSETQ. V was shortened by 0 bases and J by 6 bases, with 15 bases between the two germline ends. The CDR3 is 15 amino acids. CDR3 nucleotide sequence: TGCGCCAGCAGCTTGGGGAGGGGTGGGCGCGCTGAAGCTTTCTTT. Its protein product is CASSLGRGGRAEAFF.

This chain connects TRBV6-6 to TRBJ2-3, with 13 bases matching TRBD2. The germline gives CDR1 MNHNY, CDR2 SVGAGI (reference sequence). The CDR3 has 16 residues. With V trimmed by 6 bases and J by 2 bases, 5 bases remained unmatched. This CDR3 reads CASSTGLAGYTDTQYF. CDR3 sequence (DNA): TGTGCCAGCAGCACGGGACTAGCGGGGTACACAGATACGCAGTATTTT.

This clonotype was counted only a few times. At one of its ends the junction is not consistent with the germline gene, which may arise from a read error. V gene TRBV20-1 combines with J gene TRBJ2-2, with TRBD1 matching 9 bases. CDR1 DFQATT and CDR2 SNEGSKA come from the germline V gene (reference sequence). This CDR3 has 16 residues. CDR3 residues: CSARDRGTGPTGELFF. The CDR3 bases are TGCAGTGCCAGAGATAGAGGGACAGGGCCCACCGGGGAGCTGTTTTTT.

The chain employs TRBV12-3 or TRBV12-4 and TRBJ2-2; D remains ambiguous. CDR3 size: 13 residues. V was cut by 3 bases and J by 8 bases, with 10 bases left in between. The CDR3 spells CASSFTPQGELFF. CDR3 DNA sequence: TGTGCCAGCAGTTTCACACCTCAGGGGGAGCTGTTTTTT.

Details on this clonotype: This may come from a read error, since a much larger clone is one base off. The J gene is TRBJ2-7, the V gene TRBV20-1; 7 nucleotides match TRBD2. Germline V CDR1 and CDR2: DFQATT, SNEGSKA (reference sequence). This CDR3 has 13 amino acids. Trimming at V came to 3 bases and at J to 0 bases, leaving 2 bases not matched to a gene. In DNA, the CDR3 is TGCAGTGCTAGTCTAGCGGCCTCCTACGAGCAGTACGTC. Encoded protein: CSASLAASYEQYV.